This is a list of T cell receptor beta chains from one sample in a study of T cells in Graves' hyperthyroidism and ophthalmopathy. TCRdb itself ran the multiplex PCR reads through MiXCR, one entry per CDR3 protein. The data contain about 640,000 distinct CDR3 sequences, under 25% of them singletons. The sequencing input was blood. The receptors were gathered from a young man with Graves' ophthalmopathy. Both conserved end residues are part of each CDR3. Each record gives: clone size, J gene, D gene, V gene, CDR3 length, CDR3 protein, CDR3 DNA. A D gene is named only where the DNA matches it firmly. Size tells how often a clone was seen (once, few, many) or the class of an expanded clone, and some rows leave it out.

>few|TRBJ2-1|-|TRBV6-1|13
CASSEGLNNEQFF
TGTGCCAGCAGTGAAGGATTGAACAATGAGCAGTTCTTC
>-|TRBJ2-1|TRBD1|TRBV12-3/TRBV12-4|14
CASSRDRVGGEQFF
TGTGCCAGCAGCCGGGACAGGGTAGGCGGAGAGCAGTTCTTC
>many|TRBJ2-3|-|TRBV30|15
CAWSPLARSTDTQYF
TGTGCCTGGAGTCCTCTGGCAAGGAGCACAGATACGCAGTATTTT
>many|TRBJ2-7|TRBD1|TRBV7-9|14
CASSLAGQADEQYF
TGTGCCAGCAGCTTAGCCGGACAGGCTGACGAGCAGTACTTC
>many|TRBJ1-2|TRBD1|TRBV2|15
CASSDRDRYNYGYTF
TGTGCCAGCAGTGATAGGGACAGATATAACTATGGCTACACCTTC
>once|TRBJ2-1|TRBD2|TRBV3-1|17
CASSLTPLAGPGNEQFF
TGTGCCAGCAGTCTCACCCCACTAGCGGGCCCCGGCAATGAGCAGTTCTTC
>once|TRBJ2-7|-|TRBV19|14
CASSGRENSYEQYF
TGTGCCAGTAGTGGACGGGAAAACTCCTACGAGCAGTACTTC
>few|TRBJ1-6|-|TRBV28|14
CASSSSYYNSPLHF
TGTGCCAGCAGTTCCAGCTACTATAATTCACCCCTCCACTTT
>many|TRBJ2-7|TRBD1|TRBV11-2|15
CASTSPGQGTYEQYF
TGTGCCAGCACTTCTCCGGGACAGGGCACCTACGAGCAGTACTTC
>few|TRBJ1-5|-|TRBV30|14
CAWSGLGPNQPQHF
TGTGCCTGGAGTGGTTTGGGTCCCAATCAGCCCCAGCATTTT
>-|TRBJ2-1|-|TRBV20-1|15
CSAKEAPVPYNEQFF
TGCAGTGCAAAGGAGGCCCCAGTTCCCTACAATGAGCAGTTCTTC
>many|TRBJ2-3|-|TRBV2|15
CASSENSGPIDTQYF
TGTGCCAGCAGTGAAAACAGCGGTCCAATTGATACGCAGTATTTT
>few|TRBJ2-3|-|TRBV27|14
CASSFLGGEDTQYF
TGTGCCAGCAGTTTCCTAGGGGGTGAGGATACGCAGTATTTT
>-|TRBJ1-1|-|TRBV5-1|13
CASSLDSQGRAFF
TGCGCCAGCAGCTTGGATTCGCAGGGACGAGCTTTCTTT
>-|TRBJ2-3|TRBD2|TRBV30|18
CASLGLAGVIGREDTQYF
TGTGCCTCGCTTGGACTAGCGGGAGTCATCGGAAGGGAAGATACGCAGTATTTT
>few|TRBJ2-3|TRBD2|TRBV28|18
CASSSRVTSGGITDTQYF
TGTGCCAGCAGTTCCAGGGTGACTAGCGGGGGCATCACAGATACGCAGTATTTT
>-|TRBJ2-7|-|TRBV9|15
CASSALEGDSYEQYF
TGTGCCAGCAGCGCCCTAGAGGGGGACTCCTACGAGCAGTACTTC
>-|TRBJ2-7|-|TRBV20-1|15
CSARGFLGRWGEQYF
TGCAGTGCTAGAGGTTTTTTGGGCCGTTGGGGCGAGCAGTACTTC
>few|TRBJ2-7|-|TRBV20-1|12
CSARESRYEQYF
TGCAGTGCTAGAGAATCCAGATACGAGCAGTACTTC
>-|TRBJ2-2|-|TRBV3-1|19
CASSQSFGRTLSGTGELFF
TGTGCCAGCAGCCAATCTTTTGGGCGGACGTTAAGTGGCACCGGGGAGCTGTTTTTT
>-|TRBJ2-3|-|TRBV5-1|15
CASSLDSTSTDTQYF
TGCGCCAGCAGCTTGGACAGTACTAGCACAGATACGCAGTATTTT
>-|TRBJ2-1|TRBD2|TRBV5-1|16
CASSLVASGPYNEQFF
TGCGCCAGCAGCTTGGTAGCTAGCGGGCCCTACAATGAGCAGTTCTTC
>-|TRBJ1-6|-|TRBV19|15
CASPAGERANSPLHF
TGTGCCAGTCCCGCGGGGGAGAGGGCGAATTCACCCCTCCACTTT
>few|TRBJ1-1|-|TRBV3-1|15
CASSQDGGSPAEAFF
TGTGCCAGCAGCCAAGATGGGGGGTCCCCGGCTGAAGCTTTCTTT
>few|TRBJ1-1|TRBD1|TRBV28|17
CASSLLPGQGPNTEAFF
TGTGCCAGCAGTCTTTTACCGGGACAGGGGCCGAACACTGAAGCTTTCTTT
>few|TRBJ2-7|-|TRBV30|13
CAWSVSEYYEQYF
TGTGCCTGGAGTGTCTCAGAGTACTACGAGCAGTACTTC
>-|TRBJ1-5|-|TRBV19|13
CAATGSSNQPQHF
TGTGCCGCCACAGGGAGTAGCAATCAGCCCCAGCATTTT
>-|TRBJ2-7|TRBD2|TRBV3-1|14
CASSPTSDFYEQYF
TGTGCCAGCAGCCCGACTAGCGACTTCTACGAGCAGTACTTC
>few|TRBJ2-2|-|TRBV7-9|15
CASQGMLENTGELFF
TGTGCCAGCCAGGGAATGCTAGAGAACACCGGGGAGCTGTTTTTT
>many|TRBJ2-5|-|TRBV20-1|13
CSAREVYQETQYF
TGCAGTGCGAGGGAGGTTTACCAAGAGACCCAGTACTTC
>-|TRBJ2-7|-|TRBV18|15
CASSLNGGNSYEQYF
TGTGCCAGCTCCCTCAACGGAGGGAACTCCTACGAGCAGTACTTC
>few|TRBJ1-3|TRBD1|TRBV7-2|15
CASSSRGQGRNTIYF
TGTGCCAGCAGCTCCCGCGGACAGGGGAGAAACACCATATATTTT
>few|TRBJ2-1|-|TRBV20-1|15
CSASPQIFSYNEQFF
TGCAGTGCTAGCCCCCAGATTTTTTCCTACAATGAGCAGTTCTTC
>-|TRBJ2-6|-|TRBV28|16
CASSLIIGSGANVLTF
TGTGCCAGCAGTTTAATTATCGGCTCTGGGGCCAACGTCCTGACTTTC
>few|TRBJ1-2|-|TRBV29-1|12
CSVDRGNYGYTF
TGCAGCGTTGATCGAGGGAACTATGGCTACACCTTC
>few|TRBJ1-2|-|TRBV19|13
CASTLTDNYGYTF
TGTGCCAGTACCCTGACAGATAACTATGGCTACACCTTC